The source of this T cell receptor beta chain is a study of cytomegalovirus exposure and HLA in healthy donors. Deletions cut 1 base from V and 6 bases from J, with 7 bases between. The CDR3 is made up of 13 amino acids. Germline V gives CDR1 GTSNPN, CDR2 SVGIG (reference sequence). With 60 Vbeta and 13 Jbeta primers, the PCR was carried out. Data came from immunoSEQ multiplex PCR; TCRdb stores just in-frame clones and leaves some out. This sample contains under 200,000 clones. This sequence joins TRBV30 and TRBJ1-6; D is perhaps TRBD1 (6 bases). What was sequenced was PBMCs. This sequence was found in a man between 25 and 39 years old in good health and CMV-seronegative. CDR3 protein: CAWSDRANSPLHF. CDR3 bases: TGTGCCTGGAGTGACAGGGCTAATTCACCCCTCCACTTT.